The 6 T cell receptor beta chains in this list originate from one sample, sequenced in a study of T cells after yellow fever vaccination. TCRdb independently ran MiXCR on the 5' RACE reads; one entry per CDR3 protein. This sample has some 560,000 distinct CDR3 sequences, with roughly a sixth found just once. Sequenced material: PBMCs, taken roughly 5 days after the first yellow fever vaccination. These receptors were obtained from a man between 18 and 35 years old who received the YFV17D yellow fever vaccine.

The genes are TRBV20-1 and TRBJ1-5; D unclear. Germline CDR1 is DFQATT and CDR2 is SNEGSKA (reference sequence). The CDR3 contains 15 residues. V was cut by 3 bases and J by 0 bases, with 12 bases left in between. Here the CDR3 reads CSASHAVGSNQPQHF. CDR3 coding DNA: TGCAGTGCTAGCCACGCGGTGGGTAGCAATCAGCCCCAGCATTTT.

There are a few counts of this clonotype. V gene TRBV7-2 combines with J gene TRBJ2-7; weak D call: TRBD1 (5 bases). The CDR3 extends over 14 amino acids. Trimming took 1 base from V and 3 from J, leaving 10 bases between them. The germline V gene encodes CDR1 SGHTA and CDR2 FQGNSA. CDR3 sequence: CASSLVRTYYEQYF. DNA of the CDR3: TGTGCCAGCAGCTTAGTTAGGACATACTACGAGCAGTACTTC. Looking up the rest from reference TRBV7-2 and TRBJ2-7 gives the full variable domain: GAGVSQSPSNKVTEKGKDVELRCDPISGHTALYWYRQSLGQGLEFLIYFQGNSAPDKSGLPSDRFSAERTGGSVSTLTIQRTQQEDSAVYLCASSLVRTYYEQYFGPGTRLTVT.

The V call is TRBV7-6, the J call TRBJ2-1; TRBD1 or TRBD2 may be the D gene (5 bases each). The CDR3 is made up of 18 amino acids. V was shortened by 1 base and J by 0 bases, with 16 bases between the two germline ends. Germline V CDR1 and CDR2: SGHVS, FNYEAQ. The CDR3 DNA sequence: TGTGCCAGCAGCTTAGGTACGGGGCCAATCAGCTCCTACAATGAGCAGTTCTTC. Protein: CASSLGTGPISSYNEQFF.

This clonotype was found a few times. The V gene is TRBV5-1, the J gene TRBJ2-1; D perhaps matches TRBD1 (6 bases). V lost 2 bases and J lost 10, with 19 bases in between. The CDR3 has 15 amino acids. Germline V gives CDR1 SGHRS, CDR2 YFSETQ. The CDR3 region is CASSLQGPSGEEQFF. In DNA form, the CDR3 reads TGCGCCAGCAGCTTACAGGGTCCGAGTGGGGAGGAGCAGTTCTTC.

The chain is built from TRBV7-2 and TRBJ2-7; tentatively, D is TRBD2 (5 bases). The CDR3 totals 16 residues. Trimming cost V 2 bases and J 3 bases, with 17 bases left between them. CDR1 and CDR2 (germline): SGHTA, FQGNSA. The CDR3 DNA reads as TGTGCCAGCAGCTTATATTGGTCCGGAGGATTCTACGAGCAGTACGTC. As protein: CASSLYWSGGFYEQYV.

V and J are TRBV28 and TRBJ1-2; no firm D call. The CDR3 is made up of 14 amino acids. V lost 9 bases and J lost 8, with 22 bases in between. Germline CDR1 MDHEN, CDR2 SYDVKM. DNA of the CDR3: TGTGCCAGTGAAGGACGGTGGATGCCCGGCGGCTACACCTTC. It yields the protein CASEGRWMPGGYTF.